A single sample gave rise to the 2 T cell receptor beta chains below, sequenced in a study of blood T cell repertoires in COVID-19. Method: immunoSEQ multiplex PCR; TCRdb's copy keeps in-frame clones and lacks some. The table has around 140,000 clones, about 89% seen once; the top ten hold around 18%. The sample consisted of peripheral blood. The receptors shown here come from a man between 50 and 59 years old with active or convalescent COVID-19.

This rearrangement joins TRBV27 to TRBJ2-2; D is uncertain. CDR3 length: 19 amino acids. Between the trimmed V and J ends, which lost 2 bases and 1 base, there was a span of 20 bases. In germline, CDR1 is MNHEY, CDR2 SMNVEV (reference sequence). CDR3 DNA: TGTGCCAGCAGTTTAAATGGGCGAACAAGAACATTGAACACCGGGGAGCTGTTTTTT. It specifies CASSLNGRTRTLNTGELFF.

The chain joins TRBV5-1 to TRBJ1-2, with 8 bases identical to TRBD1. The CDR3 covers 13 residues. The V gene end was trimmed by 7 bases and the J gene end by 8 bases; junction bases not matched to a gene: 10. CDR1 is SGHRS and CDR2 is YFSETQ in the germline V gene. CDR3: CASGAQGAGGYTF. In DNA, the CDR3 is TGCGCCAGCGGGGCTCAGGGGGCTGGAGGCTACACCTTC.